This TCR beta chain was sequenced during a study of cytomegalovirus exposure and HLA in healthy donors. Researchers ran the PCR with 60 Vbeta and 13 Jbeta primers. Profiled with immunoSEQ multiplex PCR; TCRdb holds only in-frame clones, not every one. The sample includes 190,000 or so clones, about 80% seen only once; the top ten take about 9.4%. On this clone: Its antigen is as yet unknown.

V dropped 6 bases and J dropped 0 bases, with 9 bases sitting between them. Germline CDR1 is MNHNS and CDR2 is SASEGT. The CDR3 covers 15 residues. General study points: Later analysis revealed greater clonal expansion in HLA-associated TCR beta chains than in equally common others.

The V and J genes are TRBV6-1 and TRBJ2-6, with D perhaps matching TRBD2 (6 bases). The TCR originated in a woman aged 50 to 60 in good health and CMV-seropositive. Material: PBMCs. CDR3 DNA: TGTGCCAGCAGCGGGGGTAGCTCTGGGGCCAACGTCCTGACTTTC. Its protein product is CASSGGSSGANVLTF.